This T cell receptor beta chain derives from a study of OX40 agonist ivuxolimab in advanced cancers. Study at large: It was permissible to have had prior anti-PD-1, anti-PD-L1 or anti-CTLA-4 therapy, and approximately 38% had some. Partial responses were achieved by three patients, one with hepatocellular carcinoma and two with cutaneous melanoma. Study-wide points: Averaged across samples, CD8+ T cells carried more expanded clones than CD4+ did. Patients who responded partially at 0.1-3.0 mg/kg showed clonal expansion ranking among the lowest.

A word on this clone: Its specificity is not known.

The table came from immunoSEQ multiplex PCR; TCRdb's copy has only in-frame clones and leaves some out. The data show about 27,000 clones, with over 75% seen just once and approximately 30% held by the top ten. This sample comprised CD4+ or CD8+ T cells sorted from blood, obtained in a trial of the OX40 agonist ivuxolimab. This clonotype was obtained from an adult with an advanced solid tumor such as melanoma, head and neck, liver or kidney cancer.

The CDR3 DNA reads as TGTGCCAGCAACCCCGGGACAGACACTGAAGCTTTCTTT. This encodes CASNPGTDTEAFF. This chain links TRBV9 with TRBJ1-1; 7 bases are a match to TRBD1. J gave up 3 bases and V 6 bases, and 5 bases lay outside the gene matches. This CDR3 has 13 residues. Germline CDR1 is SGDLS and CDR2 is YYNGEE.